This T cell receptor beta chain was sequenced during a study of T cell responses to AZD1222 COVID-19 vaccine. Profiling relied on immunoSEQ multiplex PCR, and the TCRdb table lists in-frame clones only, not all of them. This table has around 88,000 clones, roughly nine tenths appearing once. Study outcomes and limitations: Repertoire samples came only from after the peak T cell response. Among spike-specific TCRs, nearly half reportedly target unmutated variant regions. Distributed over spike, vaccine-associated CD4 TCRs predominated at 160-218 and 743-854.

In the case of this clone: The antigen is not known.

This receptor was taken from an adult in good health. Here the sequenced sample was peripheral blood, taken on day 0 of AZD1222 vaccination.

In DNA, the CDR3 is TGCGCCAGCAGCCAAGGTCTAGGTGGGGCTCAAGGCTACACCTTC. This encodes CASSQGLGGAQGYTF. J is TRBJ1-2 and V is TRBV5-1, with a tentative D call TRBD1 (5 bases). This CDR3 is 15 amino acids long. Germline V gene sequence: CDR1 SGHRS, CDR2 YFSETQ. Trimming stripped 4 bases from V and 8 bases from J, with 21 bases between.